This T cell receptor (beta chain) was retrieved from a study of siplizumab effects on memory and regulatory T cells. Generated by immunoSEQ multiplex PCR, the TCRdb table keeps only in-frame clones and is missing some. The sample records approximately 120,000 clones, just over 90% being singletons. Study conclusions and caveats: Under siplizumab, alloreactive sequences traced to unstimulated CD4+ memory cells were significantly reduced.

Regarding this clone: Its target is unknown.

Germline loops: CDR1 MNHNY, CDR2 SVGAGI (reference sequence). The CDR3 runs 15 residues. After removal of 4 bases from V and 6 bases from J, the junction contained 6 bases not matched to a gene. J is TRBJ2-2 and V is TRBV6-6; TRBD1 agrees at 9 bases. The sequence came from a human donor in good health. The sample comprised Tregs sorted from blood. This CDR3 is CASSSGTGKAGELFF. The CDR3 bases are TGTGCCAGCAGTTCTGGGACAGGGAAGGCCGGGGAGCTGTTTTTT.